This is a list of T cell receptor beta chains from one sample in a study of T cell responses to AZD1222 COVID-19 vaccine. The method was immunoSEQ multiplex PCR; TCRdb's version includes in-frame clones alone and lacks a portion of them. The sample has over 150,000 clones; just over 90% are singletons. Source: peripheral blood, taken on day 0 of AZD1222 vaccination. The receptors stem from an adult in good health. Both conserved end residues are part of each CDR3. D genes are given only for firm matches. Clone size is given for some rows only: seen once, a few or many times, or a class if the clone is expanded.

V gene	J gene	D gene	clone size	CDR3 protein	CDR3 DNA
TRBV7-2	TRBJ1-4	.	.	CASTLYGLVHEKLFF	TGTGCCAGCACTCTTTACGGCCTCGTTCATGAAAAACTGTTTTTT
TRBV7-3	TRBJ2-2	.	.	CASSLTRRGRDGELFF	TGTGCCAGCAGCTTAACGCGTCGGGGGCGCGACGGGGAGCTGTTTTTT
TRBV18	TRBJ1-1	TRBD1	.	CASSSDRDAEAFF	TGTGCCAGCTCATCGGACAGGGACGCTGAAGCTTTCTTT
TRBV2	TRBJ1-5	.	.	CASSGTRRPNQPQHF	TGTGCCAGCAGTGGTACAAGGAGACCAAATCAGCCCCAGCATTTT
TRBV9	TRBJ1-6	TRBD1	once	CASSPRTGSNSPLHF	TGTGCCAGCAGCCCCCGGACAGGGTCAAATTCACCCCTCCACTTT
TRBV20-1	TRBJ1-1	.	.	CSASSAEAFF	TGCAGTGCTAGCTCAGCTGAAGCTTTCTTT
TRBV7-9	TRBJ2-3	TRBD2	.	CASSPQAGGPDTQYF	TGTGCCAGCAGCCCGCAAGCGGGGGGGCCAGATACGCAGTATTTT
TRBV7-9	TRBJ2-7	.	.	CASEVEAWGEQYF	TGTGCCAGCGAAGTAGAGGCCTGGGGCGAGCAGTACTTC
TRBV5-8	TRBJ1-6	.	.	CASSLLAGPAYNSPLHF	TGTGCCAGCAGCTTGCTTGCAGGCCCCGCCTATAATTCACCCCTCCACTTT
TRBV14	TRBJ2-2	.	once	CASSQVMEGAIGELFF	TGTGCCAGCAGCCAAGTAATGGAGGGGGCAATCGGGGAGCTGTTTTTT
TRBV28	TRBJ1-2	.	.	CASSLFDLYTF	TGTGCCAGCAGTTTATTTGACCTCTACACCTTC
TRBV4-1	TRBJ2-3	.	.	CASSQGYGFTDTQYF	TGCGCCAGCAGCCAAGGCTACGGGTTCACAGATACGCAGTATTTT
TRBV18	TRBJ1-4	.	.	CASSPQTIQGREKLFF	TGTGCCAGCTCACCACAAACGATCCAGGGTAGGGAAAAACTGTTTTTT
TRBV18	TRBJ2-2	.	once	CASSPRQNTGELFF	TGTGCCAGCTCACCAAGACAAAACACCGGGGAGCTGTTTTTT
TRBV10-1	TRBJ2-1	.	.	CASSDRFTGEQFF	TGCGCCAGCAGTGACAGGTTCACAGGGGAGCAGTTCTTC
TRBV7-9	TRBJ2-7	TRBD1	.	CASSLFRDRTSYEQYF	TGTGCCAGCAGCTTGTTCCGGGACAGGACCTCCTACGAGCAGTACTTC
TRBV10-1	TRBJ2-7	.	.	CASSIGVSYEQYF	TGCGCCAGCAGTATAGGTGTCTCCTACGAGCAGTACTTC
TRBV6-5	TRBJ1-2	.	once	CASGYRANYGYTF	TGTGCCAGCGGATACAGGGCTAACTATGGCTACACCTTC
TRBV11-2	TRBJ1-3	.	few	CASSLVSGFGNTIYF	TGTGCCAGCAGCTTAGTTTCGGGGTTTGGAAACACCATATATTTT
TRBV20-1	TRBJ2-1	.	.	CSALGDEQFF	TGCAGTGCCCTGGGGGACGAGCAGTTCTTC
TRBV4-3	TRBJ1-6	.	.	CASSQDQGISPLHF	TGCGCCAGCAGCCAAGACCAGGGAATTTCACCCCTCCACTTT
TRBV6-5	TRBJ2-5	TRBD2	.	CASSYVSGGRKTQYF	TGTGCCAGCAGTTATGTCAGCGGGGGGCGGAAGACCCAGTACTTC
TRBV7-3	TRBJ2-1	.	.	CASSPRIGGGLYNEQFF	TGTGCCAGCAGCCCTCGGATAGGTGGGGGGTTATACAATGAGCAGTTCTTC
TRBV24-1	TRBJ2-5	.	.	CATRYEHWGETQYF	TGTGCCACCAGATACGAGCATTGGGGAGAGACCCAGTACTTC